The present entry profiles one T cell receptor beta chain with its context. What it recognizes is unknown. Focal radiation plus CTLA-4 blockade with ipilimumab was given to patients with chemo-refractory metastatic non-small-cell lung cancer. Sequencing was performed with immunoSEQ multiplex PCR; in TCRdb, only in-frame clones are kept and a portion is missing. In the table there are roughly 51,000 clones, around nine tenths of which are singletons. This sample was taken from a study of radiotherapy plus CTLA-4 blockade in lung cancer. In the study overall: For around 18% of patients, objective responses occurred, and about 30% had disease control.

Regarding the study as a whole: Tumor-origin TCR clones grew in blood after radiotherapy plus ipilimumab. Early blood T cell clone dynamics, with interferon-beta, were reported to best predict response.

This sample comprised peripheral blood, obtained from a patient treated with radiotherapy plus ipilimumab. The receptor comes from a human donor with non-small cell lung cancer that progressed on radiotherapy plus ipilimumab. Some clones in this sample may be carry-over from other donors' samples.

The CDR3 sequence is CASSLQFVDGYTF. The CDR3 nucleotides are TGTGCCAGCAGCTTACAGTTCGTCGATGGCTACACCTTC. The chain couples TRBV7-8 to TRBJ1-2; no clear D. The CDR3 sequence is 13 residues long. The germline V gene encodes CDR1 SGHVS and CDR2 FQNEAQ. Trimming pared 2 bases from V and 6 bases from J, leaving 10 bases between.